What follows are 7 T cell receptor beta chains derived from one specimen sequenced in a study of cytomegalovirus exposure and HLA in healthy donors. It was with 60 Vbeta and 13 Jbeta primers that the PCR ran. Assay: immunoSEQ multiplex PCR; the TCRdb copy retains only in-frame clones and omits some. In the table there are around 210,000 clones, approximately 85% of which are singletons. Sequencing used PBMCs. Receptor source: a girl aged 2-10 years in good health and CMV-seronegative.

Only a few counts were recorded for this clone. V gene TRBV6-6 combines with J gene TRBJ1-2; TRBD1 matches at 7 bases. After removal of 6 bases from V and 4 bases from J, the junction contained 8 bases not matched to a gene. The germline CDR1 and CDR2 sequences are MNHNY and SVGAGI (reference sequence). The CDR3 runs to 14 residues. Here the CDR3 reads CASRDREWAYGYTF. The CDR3 nucleotides are TGTGCCAGCAGAGACAGGGAATGGGCCTATGGCTACACCTTC.

This chain links TRBV12-5 with TRBJ2-1; 7 nucleotides line up with TRBD2. The germline gives CDR1 LGHNT, CDR2 FRNRAP. The CDR3 has 13 residues. J lost 4 bases, V lost 3 bases, and 0 bases had no gene match. The CDR3 loop reads CASGLAGYNEQFF. The DNA for the CDR3 is TGTGCTAGTGGTTTAGCGGGATACAATGAGCAGTTCTTC.

The chain is built from TRBV5-1 and TRBJ2-4; a weak D match, TRBD1 (7 bases). Trimming removed 0 bases at V and 15 bases at J, with 16 bases between. The germline V gene encodes CDR1 SGHRS and CDR2 YFSETQ. The CDR3 is 13 residues long. CDR3 protein: CASSLGTGGERYF. CDR3 DNA sequence: TGCGCCAGCAGCTTGGGGACAGGCGGGGAACGGTACTTC.

The CDR3 sequence: CASTKKPSGNYGYTF. In nucleotides, the CDR3 is TGTGCCAGCACCAAGAAACCCTCAGGGAACTATGGCTACACCTTC. The V gene is TRBV27, the J gene TRBJ1-2; TRBD1 is a possible D gene (5 bases). CDR3 length: 15 amino acids. Between the trimmed V and J ends, which lost 7 bases and 2 bases, there was a span of 17 bases. Germline CDR1 reads MNHEY; CDR2 reads SMNVEV (reference sequence).

V and J are TRBV5-1 and TRBJ2-7; 7 bases align to TRBD2. The length of the CDR3 is 15 residues. Germline lookup yields CDR1 SGHRS and CDR2 YFSETQ. The junction had 7 bases not matched to a gene; V was cut back by 4 bases and J by 0 bases. This CDR3 reads CASSGAGPSSYEQYF. In nucleotides, the CDR3 is TGCGCCAGCAGCGGAGCGGGGCCCAGCTCCTACGAGCAGTACTTC.

CDR3 nucleotide sequence: TGTGCCAGCAGTGTAAGAACTAGCGGAGGGGGAGGGTCCTACGAGCAGTACTTC. This translates into CASSVRTSGGGGSYEQYF. The chain uses TRBV6-1 and TRBJ2-7; TRBD2 aligns across 8 bases. The CDR3 has 18 residues. From germline, CDR1 is MNHNS and CDR2 SASEGT. Trimming removed 4 bases from V and 1 base from J; junction bases left unmatched: 15.

V and J are TRBV7-9 and TRBJ2-7, with a weak D call TRBD2 (6 bases). Trimming pared 5 bases from V and 0 bases from J, leaving 17 bases between. Germline values: CDR1 SEHNR, CDR2 FQNEAQ (reference sequence). The CDR3 loop spans 16 amino acids. CDR3 loop: CASSPRDSRSSYEQYF. DNA of the CDR3: TGTGCCAGCAGCCCGCGGGACTCCAGGAGCTCCTACGAGCAGTACTTC.